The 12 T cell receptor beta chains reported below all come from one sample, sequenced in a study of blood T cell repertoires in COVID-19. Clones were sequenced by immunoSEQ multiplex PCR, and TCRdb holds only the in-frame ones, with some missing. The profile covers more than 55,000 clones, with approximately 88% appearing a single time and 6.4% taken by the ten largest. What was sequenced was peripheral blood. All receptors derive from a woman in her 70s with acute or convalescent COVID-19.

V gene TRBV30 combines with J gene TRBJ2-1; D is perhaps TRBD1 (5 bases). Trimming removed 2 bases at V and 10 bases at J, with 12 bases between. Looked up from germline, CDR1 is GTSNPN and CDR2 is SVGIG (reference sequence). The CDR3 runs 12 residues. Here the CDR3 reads CAWSRGLTEQFF. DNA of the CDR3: TGTGCCTGGAGTAGGGGATTGACCGAGCAGTTCTTC.

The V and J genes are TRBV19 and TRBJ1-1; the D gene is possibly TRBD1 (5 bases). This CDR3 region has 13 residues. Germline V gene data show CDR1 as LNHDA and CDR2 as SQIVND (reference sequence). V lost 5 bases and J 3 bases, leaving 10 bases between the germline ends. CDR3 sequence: CASSQGTDTEAFF. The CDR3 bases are TGTGCCAGTAGTCAGGGTACGGACACTGAAGCTTTCTTT. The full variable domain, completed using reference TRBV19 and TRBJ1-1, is DGGITQSPKYLFRKEGQNVTLSCEQNLNHDAMYWYRQDPGQGLRLIYYSQIVNDFQKGDIAEGYSVSREKKESFPLTVTSAQKNPTAFYLCASSQGTDTEAFFGQGTRLTVV.

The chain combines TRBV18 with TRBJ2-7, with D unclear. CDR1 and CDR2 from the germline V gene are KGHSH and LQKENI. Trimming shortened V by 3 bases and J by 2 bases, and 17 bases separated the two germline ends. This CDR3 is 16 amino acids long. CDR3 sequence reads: CASSPLRGNHPYEQYF. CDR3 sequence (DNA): TGTGCCAGCTCACCCCTCCGCGGAAATCATCCCTACGAGCAGTACTTC. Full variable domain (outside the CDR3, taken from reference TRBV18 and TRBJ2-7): NAGVMQNPRHLVRRRGQEARLRCSPMKGHSHVYWYRQLPEEGLKFMVYLQKENIIDESGMPKERFSAEFPKEGPSILRIQQVVRGDSAAYFCASSPLRGNHPYEQYFGPGTRLTVT.

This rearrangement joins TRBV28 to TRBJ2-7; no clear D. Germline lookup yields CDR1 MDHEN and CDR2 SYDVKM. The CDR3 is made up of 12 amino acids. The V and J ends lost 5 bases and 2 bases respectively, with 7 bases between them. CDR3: CASSPPTYEQYF. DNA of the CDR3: TGTGCCAGCAGTCCCCCCACCTACGAGCAGTACTTC.

The CDR3: CASSYSSLGGQYF. The DNA of the CDR3 is TGTGCCAGCAGTTACTCATCCCTAGGCGGGCAGTACTTC. This chain uses TRBV6-2 or TRBV6-3 with TRBJ2-7; D call uncertain. The V and J ends lost 0 bases and 9 bases respectively, with 12 bases between them. This CDR3 comprises 13 residues. Germline CDR1 and CDR2: MNHEY and SVGEGT.

CDR3 sequence: CASRIAGGTGELFF. The CDR3 DNA reads TGTGCCAGCAGGATAGCGGGGGGTACCGGGGAGCTGTTTTTT. The chain is built from TRBV6-6 and TRBJ2-2; 10 positions match TRBD2. J gave up 5 bases and V 6 bases, and 3 bases lay outside the gene matches. Germline CDR1 and CDR2: MNHNY and SVGAGI (reference sequence). The CDR3 is 14 amino acids.

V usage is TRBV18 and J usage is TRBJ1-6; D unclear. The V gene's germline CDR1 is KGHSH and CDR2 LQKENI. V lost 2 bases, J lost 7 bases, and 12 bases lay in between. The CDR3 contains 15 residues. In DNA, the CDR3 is TGTGCCAGCTCACCAGGGCAGTTGGGCAATTCACCCCTCCACTTT. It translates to CASSPGQLGNSPLHF.

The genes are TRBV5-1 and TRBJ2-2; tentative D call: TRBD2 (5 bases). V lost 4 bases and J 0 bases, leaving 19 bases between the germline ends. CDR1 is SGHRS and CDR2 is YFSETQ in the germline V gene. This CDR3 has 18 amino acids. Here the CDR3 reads CASSPLLRGSTNTGELFF. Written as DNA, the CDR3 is TGCGCCAGCAGCCCTCTTCTCCGAGGGTCCACGAACACCGGGGAGCTGTTTTTT.

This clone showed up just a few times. The DNA of the CDR3 is TGCAGCGTTTCGGGGCAGGGGAACAGTGAAAAACTGTTTTTT. Translated, it gives CSVSGQGNSEKLFF. This chain joins TRBV29-1 and TRBJ1-4; D is possibly TRBD1 (6 bases). V dropped 5 bases and J dropped 7 bases, with 17 bases sitting between them. In germline, CDR1 is SQVTM, CDR2 ANQGSEA. The CDR3 has 14 amino acids.

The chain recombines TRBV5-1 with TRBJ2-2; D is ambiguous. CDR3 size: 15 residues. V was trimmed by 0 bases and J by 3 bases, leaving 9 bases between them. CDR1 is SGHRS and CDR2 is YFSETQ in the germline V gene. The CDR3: CASSLEAFYTGELFF. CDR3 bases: TGCGCCAGCAGCTTGGAAGCGTTTTACACCGGGGAGCTGTTTTTT. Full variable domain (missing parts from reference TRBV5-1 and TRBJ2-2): KAGVTQTPRYLIKTRGQQVTLSCSPISGHRSVSWYQQTPGQGLQFLFEYFSETQRNKGNFPGRFSGRQFSNSRSEMNVSTLELGDSALYLCASSLEAFYTGELFFGEGSRLTVL.

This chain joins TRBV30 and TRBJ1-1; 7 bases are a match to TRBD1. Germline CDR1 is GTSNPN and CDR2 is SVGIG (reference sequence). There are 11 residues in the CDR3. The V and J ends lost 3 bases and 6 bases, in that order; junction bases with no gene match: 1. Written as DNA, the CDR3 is TGTGCCTGGAGCACAGGGGCTGAAGCTTTCTTT. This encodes CAWSTGAEAFF.

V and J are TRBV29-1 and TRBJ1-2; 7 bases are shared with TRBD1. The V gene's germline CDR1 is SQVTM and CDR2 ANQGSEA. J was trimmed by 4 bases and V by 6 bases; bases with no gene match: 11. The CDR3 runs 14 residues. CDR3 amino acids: CSVVPTGAAYGYTF. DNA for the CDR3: TGCAGCGTGGTTCCCACAGGGGCCGCCTATGGCTACACCTTC.